This paragraph reports one TCR beta chain. The antigen remains unidentified. The sample comes from a study of cytomegalovirus exposure and HLA in healthy donors. Germline V gene data show CDR1 as MDHEN and CDR2 as SYDVKM. V was pared by 3 bases and J by 4 bases, with 13 bases between. The CDR3 contains 15 residues. A multiplex PCR was run with 60 Vbeta primers and 13 Jbeta primers. Authors' data handling: A later analysis tallied about 80 million unique TCR beta chains, 9.5 million to 14 million of them shared. Some clones are missing from TCRdb's copy, which holds only in-frame ones; the method was immunoSEQ multiplex PCR. V, J and clone size are taken as reported in that table, and D and trimming were inferred from the DNA itself. Here the sample spans over 85,000 clones, roughly 80% being singletons. Points from the study as a whole: Across donors, sequencing depth was assumed by presence/absence analyses to be roughly uniform. It was only CMV serostatus that was available as immune exposure information.

This sequence joins TRBV28 and TRBJ1-5; D remains unclear. The sequenced sample was PBMCs. This receptor was taken from a male donor in good health and CMV-seropositive. CDR3 nucleotide sequence: TGTGCCAGCAGTTTGGAGCCCTTAGAAAATCAGCCCCAGCATTTT. Its translation: CASSLEPLENQPQHF.